One sample yielded the 12 T cell receptor beta chains listed below, sequenced in a study of beta chain features in type 1 diabetes. Study-wide results and limits: All four CD4+ subsets from Type 1 diabetes patients carried moderately but significantly shorter TCRB CDR3s.

Investigators reverse transcribed all isolated RNA, so they sequenced expressed TCRB transcripts. Libraries were prepared by immunoSEQ multiplex PCR; TCRdb keeps only in-frame clonotypes and omits some of them. The sample has some 700,000 clones, around an eighth seen once. Antigens for these TCRs are unknown. The specimen sequenced was naive CD4+ T cells from blood. The receptors shown here come from a man between 18 and 29 years old with type 1 diabetes.

V gene TRBV9 combines with J gene TRBJ2-1; 10 bases align to TRBD2. This CDR3 is built from 15 residues. From germline, CDR1 is SGDLS and CDR2 YYNGEE. Trimming took 0 bases from V and 10 from J; bases not matched to a gene: 7. The CDR3 DNA is TGTGCCAGCAGCGTAGTCGGTAGCGGGGGGACCGAGCAGTTCTTC. The encoded protein is CASSVVGSGGTEQFF.

This clone came up a few times. The V gene is TRBV10-3, the J gene TRBJ1-5; 7 bases align to TRBD1. V dropped 6 bases and J dropped 6; count of bases not matched to a gene: 5. The CDR3 is 13 amino acids. Germline V gene data show CDR1 as ENHRY and CDR2 as SYGVKD. DNA of the CDR3: TGTGCCATCAGCGATACAGGGGTTCAGCCCCAGCATTTT. It translates to CAISDTGVQPQHF.

About this clone itself: The junction shows a germline mismatch at one end, possibly a read error. The rearrangement joins TRBV2 to TRBJ2-5; 8 bases match TRBD1. Germline V CDR1 and CDR2: SNHLY, FYNNEI. This CDR3 region has 10 residues. The CDR3 sequence: CTGGQETQYF. In nucleotides, the CDR3 is TGCACAGGGGGTCAAGAGACCCAGTACTTC.

V gene TRBV2 combines with J gene TRBJ2-3; tentative D call: TRBD2 (6 bases). CDR3 length: 12 amino acids. Per germline, CDR1 SNHLY and CDR2 FYNNEI. Trimming left V 8 bases short and J 4 bases short, with 10 bases between. The CDR3 region has the DNA TGTGCCAGCGGGGGGAGAGCAGATACGCAGTATTTT. This sequence encodes CASGGRADTQYF.

The chain employs TRBV6-5 and TRBJ2-5, with D possibly TRBD1 on 5 matching bases. The CDR3 totals 16 residues. The germline V gene encodes CDR1 MNHEY and CDR2 SVGAGI. V lost 0 bases, J lost 1 base, and 12 bases lay in between. Here the CDR3 reads CASSYSNGALQETQYF. As DNA, the CDR3 is TGTGCCAGCAGTTACTCGAATGGGGCCCTCCAAGAGACCCAGTACTTC.

The J gene is TRBJ1-2, the V gene TRBV10-3; D uncertain. V was pared by 2 bases and J by 4 bases, with 11 bases between. CDR3 length equals 14 residues. Germline assignment: CDR1 ENHRY and CDR2 SYGVKD. DNA for the CDR3: TGTGCCATCAGTGAGAGTAAGAAACTCTATGGCTACACCTTC. Amino acid sequence: CAISESKKLYGYTF.

This clone was counted only a few times. This sequence joins TRBV6-5 and TRBJ1-3, with D possibly being TRBD1 (6 bases). The CDR3 length is 15 residues. Trimming shortened V by 4 bases and J by 1 base, and 11 bases separated the two germline ends. Germline V gives CDR1 MNHEY, CDR2 SVGAGI. The CDR3 protein is CASSLHRGSGNTIYF. Written as DNA, the CDR3 is TGTGCCAGCAGTTTACATAGGGGGTCTGGAAACACCATATATTTT.

This clone turned up a few times. The rearrangement joins TRBV14 to TRBJ2-5; D could derive from TRBD1 or TRBD2 (5 bases each). The CDR3 totals 17 residues. CDR1 SGHDN and CDR2 FVKESK come from the germline V gene. Trimming took off 4 bases at V and 2 bases at J, with 20 bases between the two ends. The CDR3 loop reads CASSPSTGTVKQETQYF. DNA of the CDR3: TGTGCCAGCAGCCCGTCCACCGGGACGGTGAAACAAGAGACCCAGTACTTC.

This clone came up a few times. This chain links TRBV7-9 with TRBJ2-2, with D perhaps TRBD2 (7 bases). Germline V gene lookup returns CDR1 SEHNR and CDR2 FQNEAQ (reference sequence). The V and J ends lost 7 bases and 6 bases respectively, with 18 bases between them. The CDR3 consists of 15 residues. The CDR3 sequence is CASMSFTGGPGELFF. CDR3 bases: TGTGCCAGCATGTCTTTCACGGGGGGCCCCGGGGAGCTGTTTTTT.

This clone has just a few counts. The DNA of the CDR3 is TGTGCCAGCAGTTACTCGAGCGGGCAGAGTAACACTGAAGCTTTCTTT. This encodes CASSYSSGQSNTEAFF. This chain uses TRBV6-5 with TRBJ1-1; D gene ambiguous. Germline CDR1 and CDR2: MNHEY and SVGAGI. The CDR3 runs to 16 residues. V was trimmed by 0 bases and J by 2 bases, leaving 13 bases between them.

This clone was seen a few times. The chain employs TRBV15 and TRBJ2-5, with D hard to call. In germline, CDR1 is LNHNV, CDR2 YYDKDF (reference sequence). This CDR3 is 14 amino acids long. The germline V and J ends were trimmed by 0 bases and 7 bases, with 12 bases remaining between them. CDR3 bases: TGTGCCACCAGCAGAGAGACGGAGAGTGGGACCCAGTACTTC. Its protein product is CATSRETESGTQYF.

The CDR3 DNA is TGTGCCAGCAGAGAGGGAGGGGCCAGTACGCAGTATTTT. It is translated as CASREGGASTQYF. The chain employs TRBV4-2 and TRBJ2-3; 7 nucleotides align to TRBD2. The ends lost 6 bases at V and 8 bases at J; junction bases unmatched: 8. In germline, CDR1 is LGHNA, CDR2 YNFKEQ. There are 13 residues in the CDR3.